The T cell receptor (beta chain) under discussion was sequenced for a study of CD4 T cells in relation to SARS-CoV-2 and coronaviruses. Across the study: PBMCs were cultured with antigen for 10 days before TCR beta sequencing.

Concerning this clone itself: No antigen is known for it.

General study findings and limits: The cross-reactivity analysis covered only spike protein, not other viral proteins. In approximately 70% of donors, memory CD4+ clonotypes crossrecognized SARS-CoV-2 and at least one common cold coronavirus spike.

Unexposed donor CD4+ T cells date from 2011-2018, before the COVID-19 pandemic. Isolation of CD4+ T cells took place after approximately eleven days in culture. As cell numbers allowed, unexposed-donor CD4+ T cells faced SARS-CoV-2 S/N and four cold-coronavirus spikes. Looked up from germline, CDR1 is SGHRS and CDR2 is YFSETQ. The length of the CDR3 is 16 residues. Trimming took off 2 bases at V and 3 bases at J, with 18 bases between the two ends. TCRdb's copy holds only in-frame clones and misses some; the assay was immunoSEQ multiplex PCR. Here the sample spans 25,000 to 35,000 clones, about two thirds being singletons.

V is TRBV5-1 and J is TRBJ2-7; tentative D call: TRBD1 (7 bases). The TCR originated in a human donor in good health. Sequenced sample: CD4+ T cells from PBMCs, cultured in vitro. The CDR3 loop reads CASSFSGAGGIYEQYF. The CDR3 nucleotides are TGCGCCAGCAGCTTCTCGGGCGCAGGGGGGATCTACGAGCAGTACTTC. Combining the CDR3 with reference TRBV5-1 and TRBJ2-7 gives the whole variable domain KAGVTQTPRYLIKTRGQQVTLSCSPISGHRSVSWYQQTPGQGLQFLFEYFSETQRNKGNFPGRFSGRQFSNSRSEMNVSTLELGDSALYLCASSFSGAGGIYEQYFGPGTRLTVT.